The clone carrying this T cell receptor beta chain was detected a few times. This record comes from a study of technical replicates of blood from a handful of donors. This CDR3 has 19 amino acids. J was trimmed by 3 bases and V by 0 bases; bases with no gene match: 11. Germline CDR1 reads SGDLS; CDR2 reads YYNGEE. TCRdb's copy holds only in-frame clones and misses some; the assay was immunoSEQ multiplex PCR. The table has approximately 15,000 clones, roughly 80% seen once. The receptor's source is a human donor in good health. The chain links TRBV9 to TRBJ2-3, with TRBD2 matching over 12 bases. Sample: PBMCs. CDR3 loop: CASSVGRTSGNAKTDTQYF. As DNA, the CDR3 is TGTGCCAGCAGCGTAGGTAGGACTAGCGGGAACGCGAAGACAGATACGCAGTATTTT.